The clone carrying this T cell receptor (beta chain) appeared many times. Its antigen is currently unknown. Both TCR beta VDJ combination and CDR3 sequence profiling were carried out. Genomic DNA was the template for this profiling. TCRdb re-called the reads through MiXCR, storing one row per CDR3 protein. The data show about 190,000 distinct CDR3 sequences, 50% to 55% seen once. The germline V and J ends were trimmed by 3 bases and 6 bases, with 4 bases remaining between them. Per germline, CDR1 ENHRY and CDR2 SYGVKD. The CDR3 spans 11 residues. The source of the sample is a study of CD8+CD57+ T cells in acquired aplastic anemia. Overall study: Healthy donors averaged about 9.8 million reads for CD4+ cells. Notes on the study in general: About 30 was the count of CD8+ CDR3 sequences that patients shared with controls.

The genes are TRBV10-3 and TRBJ2-3; no clear D. The source is a human donor in good health, serving as a control. The sequencing input was sorted CD4+, CD8+, or CD8+CD57+ T cells (not recorded which) from PBMCs. The CDR3 DNA sequence: TGTGCCATCAGTGACGGGGATACGCAGTATTTT. It specifies CAISDGDTQYF.